The 22 T cell receptor beta chains reported below all come from one sample, sequenced in a study of T cells in tuberculosis. The time point here: new active TB diagnosis, blood taken before or within 7 days of starting treatment. Here immunoSEQ multiplex PCR was the method, and the copy in TCRdb shows in-frame clones only, minus some. This table has about 34,000 clones, more than 85% appearing once. Sequencing was performed on PBMCs, taken at tuberculosis diagnosis. The receptors come from an adult with tuberculosis.

The chain uses TRBV4-1 and TRBJ1-1; D is ambiguous. From germline, CDR1 is MGHRA and CDR2 YSYEKL. There are 14 residues in the CDR3. V was shortened by 1 base and J by 1 base, with 7 bases between the two germline ends. The CDR3 reads CASSQGGRNTEAFF. The CDR3 nucleotides read TGCGCCAGCAGCCAAGGAGGAAGGAACACTGAAGCTTTCTTT.

J is TRBJ1-2 and V is TRBV7-8; D ambiguous. Germline lookup yields CDR1 SGHVS and CDR2 FQNEAQ. This CDR3 has 15 residues. Trimming cost V 0 bases and J 6 bases, with 14 bases left between them. This CDR3 reads CASSLAPGSPNGYTF. CDR3 in DNA: TGTGCCAGCAGCTTAGCGCCAGGATCACCTAATGGCTACACCTTC.

The V and J genes are TRBV5-1 and TRBJ1-2; 9 bases line up with TRBD1. CDR1 and CDR2 (germline): SGHRS, YFSETQ. This CDR3 has 17 amino acids. V gave up 0 bases and J gave up 0 bases; unmatched junction bases: 6. DNA of the CDR3: TGCGCCAGCAGCTTGGACGGGACAGGGTCAGCTAACTATGGCTACACCTTC. It encodes CASSLDGTGSANYGYTF. The entire variable domain, with the rest obtained from reference TRBV5-1 and TRBJ1-2, is as follows: KAGVTQTPRYLIKTRGQQVTLSCSPISGHRSVSWYQQTPGQGLQFLFEYFSETQRNKGNFPGRFSGRQFSNSRSEMNVSTLELGDSALYLCASSLDGTGSANYGYTFGSGTRLTVV.

The rearrangement links TRBV18 to TRBJ2-1; TRBD2 matches 10 bases. This CDR3 comprises 18 residues. CDR1 KGHSH and CDR2 LQKENI come from the germline V gene. The V gene end was trimmed by 4 bases and the J gene end by 7 bases; junction bases not matched to a gene: 16. CDR3 protein: CASSLYLVSASGGNEQFF. CDR3 coding DNA: TGTGCCAGCTCACTCTACTTGGTCTCCGCTAGCGGGGGAAATGAGCAGTTCTTC.

CDR3 DNA sequence: TGTGCCAGCAGTTTTGGCGGGAGCCGGACGCAGTATTTT. Protein sequence: CASSFGGSRTQYF. The chain combines TRBV28 with TRBJ2-3; 7 bases are shared with TRBD2. The length of the CDR3 is 13 residues. V shed 3 bases, J shed 9 bases, and the junction held 6 bases outside the gene matches. Germline CDR1 reads MDHEN; CDR2 reads SYDVKM. The whole variable domain, filled in from reference TRBV28 and TRBJ2-3, reads DVKVTQSSRYLVKRTGEKVFLECVQDMDHENMFWYRQDPGLGLRLIYFSYDVKMKEKGDIPEGYSVSREKKERFSLILESASTNQTSMYLCASSFGGSRTQYFGPGTRLTVL.

The rearrangement links TRBV15 to TRBJ2-5, with 12 bases identical to TRBD2. The CDR3 totals 16 residues. The J segment lost 3 bases and the V segment lost 0 bases, leaving 2 bases of the junction unmatched. Germline CDR1 reads LNHNV; CDR2 reads YYDKDF (reference sequence). Written as DNA, the CDR3 is TGTGCCACCAGCAGAGATAGGACTAGCGGGAAAGAGACCCAGTACTTC. It codes for CATSRDRTSGKETQYF.

The CDR3 DNA is TGTGCCAGCAGTCCTAGTAGCTCCTACAATGAGCAGTTCTTC. Translated: CASSPSSSYNEQFF. This chain uses TRBV27 with TRBJ2-1; D unresolved. CDR1 MNHEY and CDR2 SMNVEV come from the germline V gene (reference sequence). CDR3 length equals 14 residues. Between the trimmed V and J ends, which lost 5 bases and 0 bases, there was a span of 8 bases.

The V gene is TRBV9, the J gene TRBJ2-1, with 8 positions matching TRBD2. J gave up 10 bases and V 0 bases, and 12 bases lay outside the gene matches. Germline V CDR1 and CDR2: SGDLS, YYNGEE. The CDR3 is 16 amino acids. CDR3 residues: CASSVEDSGNYREQFF. The CDR3 DNA reads TGTGCCAGCAGCGTAGAAGATAGCGGGAACTACCGAGAGCAGTTCTTC.

The J gene is TRBJ1-5, the V gene TRBV6-1; 8 nucleotides align to TRBD1. In germline, CDR1 is MNHNS, CDR2 SASEGT. Trimming took 5 bases from V and 3 from J; bases not matched to a gene: 6. This CDR3 contains 15 residues. In DNA, the CDR3 is TGTGCCAGCAGTCTGACAGGGGCCCTCAATCAGCCCCAGCATTTT. It encodes CASSLTGALNQPQHF.

This chain links TRBV4-1 with TRBJ1-2, with 7 bases lining up with TRBD1. The V segment lost 0 bases and the J segment 6 bases; nucleotides outside the gene matches: 4. Germline values: CDR1 MGHRA, CDR2 YSYEKL. This CDR3 comprises 14 residues. The CDR3, as DNA: TGCGCCAGCAGCCAAGAACGACAGGGCAATGGCTACACCTTC. Encoded protein: CASSQERQGNGYTF.

V usage is TRBV30 and J usage is TRBJ1-2, with 7 bases lining up with TRBD1. CDR1 is GTSNPN, CDR2 SVGIG, per germline (reference sequence). CDR3 length equals 15 residues. With 6 bases clipped from V and 6 bases from J, the junction kept 16 bases outside the gene matches. Here the CDR3 reads CACTARQGDRDGYTF. CDR3 in DNA: TGTGCCTGCACCGCGCGACAGGGAGATAGGGATGGCTACACCTTC.

V is TRBV10-3 and J is TRBJ2-3; D is unclear. V lost 7 bases and J 2 bases, leaving 10 bases between the germline ends. The CDR3 is made up of 13 amino acids. CDR1 and CDR2 from the germline V gene are ENHRY and SYGVKD. Here the CDR3 DNA reads TGTGCCATCACGCTGGGCCTCACAGATACGCAGTATTTT. Translation: CAITLGLTDTQYF.

The CDR3, as DNA: TGTGCCAGCAGAGTAGGACTAGCGTATAGCACAGATACGCAGTATTTT. This translates into CASRVGLAYSTDTQYF. V is TRBV2 and J is TRBJ2-3, with TRBD2 matching over 9 bases. From germline, CDR1 is SNHLY and CDR2 FYNNEI. The CDR3 totals 16 residues. Germline trimming cut 6 bases from V and 0 bases from J; bases unmatched to any gene: 7.

V gene TRBV12-5 combines with J gene TRBJ1-1, with D perhaps TRBD1 (6 bases). The CDR3 is made up of 15 amino acids. Germline CDR1 and CDR2: LGHNT and FRNRAP. The V end was cut by 4 bases, the J end by 6 bases, with 18 bases between. The CDR3 DNA sequence: TGTGCTAGTGGTTCCCCTCAGGGGATTTTTTCTGAAGCTTTCTTT. This gives the protein CASGSPQGIFSEAFF.

The sample holds one count of this clone. The chain is built from TRBV6-6 and TRBJ2-7, with 9 bases matching TRBD1. V trimming: 2 bases; J trimming: 7 bases; junction bases outside the gene matches: 3. Germline CDR1 is MNHNY and CDR2 is SVGAGI (reference sequence). CDR3 size: 13 residues. The CDR3 here is CASSYGTGKEQYF. CDR3 bases: TGTGCCAGCAGTTACGGGACAGGGAAAGAGCAGTACTTC.

V gene TRBV15 combines with J gene TRBJ1-1; weak D call: TRBD1 (6 bases). The CDR3 runs to 13 residues. The germline gives CDR1 LNHNV, CDR2 YYDKDF (reference sequence). The V gene lost 2 bases and the J gene lost 6 bases, with 10 bases spanning the gap. CDR3 sequence reads: CATSRSRQAEAFF. CDR3 coding DNA: TGTGCCACCAGCAGAAGCCGACAGGCTGAAGCTTTCTTT.

This chain uses TRBV5-1 with TRBJ2-1; TRBD2 matches 9 bases. Germline V lookup: CDR1 SGHRS, CDR2 YFSETQ. The trim removed 0 bases at V and 4 bases at J, leaving 5 bases unmatched. The CDR3 length is 16 residues. This CDR3 reads CASSLDTSGFYNEQFF. The CDR3 DNA is TGCGCCAGCAGCTTGGATACTAGCGGGTTTTACAATGAGCAGTTCTTC.

The chain uses TRBV2 and TRBJ1-1; the match to TRBD1 covers 10 bases. This CDR3 has 15 residues. The V and J ends lost 7 bases and 4 bases, in that order; junction bases with no gene match: 9. CDR1 is SNHLY, CDR2 FYNNEI, per germline. CDR3 residues: CASKGQGSWGTEAFF. CDR3 DNA sequence: TGTGCCAGCAAGGGACAGGGGAGTTGGGGCACTGAAGCTTTCTTT.

The rearrangement joins TRBV19 to TRBJ2-5; 11 bases fit TRBD2. J lost 2 bases, V lost 2 bases, and 1 base had no gene match. Germline V gives CDR1 LNHDA, CDR2 SQIVND (reference sequence). This CDR3 has 15 residues. CDR3 amino acids: CASSITSGGQETQYF. The CDR3 bases are TGTGCCAGTAGTATAACTAGCGGGGGACAAGAGACCCAGTACTTC. Full variable domain (outside the CDR3, taken from reference TRBV19 and TRBJ2-5): DGGITQSPKYLFRKEGQNVTLSCEQNLNHDAMYWYRQDPGQGLRLIYYSQIVNDFQKGDIAEGYSVSREKKESFPLTVTSAQKNPTAFYLCASSITSGGQETQYFGPGTRLLVL.

The chain carries TRBV4-1 and TRBJ1-5; no firm D call. Germline CDR1 and CDR2: MGHRA and YSYEKL. V dropped 4 bases and J dropped 7 bases, with 11 bases sitting between them. The CDR3 has 13 residues. The CDR3 DNA reads as TGCGCCAGCAGCCTGGATTCGGGACAGCCCCAGCATTTT. Residues: CASSLDSGQPQHF.

The chain recombines TRBV6-1 with TRBJ2-7; 11 bases fit TRBD1. The trim removed 2 bases at V and 6 bases at J, leaving 9 bases unmatched. The CDR3 has 16 residues. The germline CDR1 and CDR2 sequences are MNHNS and SASEGT. In DNA form, the CDR3 reads TGTGCCAGCAGTGAATCAGGCGCGGACAGGGGGCTCGAGCAGTACTTC. It yields the protein CASSESGADRGLEQYF.

The chain joins TRBV18 to TRBJ2-7; no reliable D call. CDR1 is KGHSH and CDR2 is LQKENI in the germline V gene. The V gene lost 4 bases and the J gene lost 0 bases, with 22 bases spanning the gap. The CDR3 totals 18 residues. The CDR3 coding sequence is TGTGCCAGCTCACGCGGTCTTACTTCGAGCGCAACCTCCTACGAGCAGTACTTC. This gives the protein CASSRGLTSSATSYEQYF.